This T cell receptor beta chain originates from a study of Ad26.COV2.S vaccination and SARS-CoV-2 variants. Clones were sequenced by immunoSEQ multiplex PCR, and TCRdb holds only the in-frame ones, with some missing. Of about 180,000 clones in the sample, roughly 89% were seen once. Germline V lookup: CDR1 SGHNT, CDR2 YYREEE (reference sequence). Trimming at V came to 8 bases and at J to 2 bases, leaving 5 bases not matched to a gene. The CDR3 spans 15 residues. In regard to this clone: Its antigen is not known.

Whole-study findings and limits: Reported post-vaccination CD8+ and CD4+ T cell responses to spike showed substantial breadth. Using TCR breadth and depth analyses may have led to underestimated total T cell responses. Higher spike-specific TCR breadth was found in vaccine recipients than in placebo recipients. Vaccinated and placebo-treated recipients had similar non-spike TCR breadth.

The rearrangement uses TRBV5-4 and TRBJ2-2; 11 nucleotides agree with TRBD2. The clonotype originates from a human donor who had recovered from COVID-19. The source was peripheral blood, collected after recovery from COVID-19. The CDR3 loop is CASLAGGPNTGELFF. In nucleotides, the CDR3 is TGTGCCAGTTTAGCGGGGGGGCCTAACACCGGGGAGCTGTTTTTT.